Here is one T cell receptor (beta chain) with its context. Antigen unknown. This CDR3 is built from 13 residues. Germline V CDR1 and CDR2: MGHRA, YSYEKL. Germline trimming cut 4 bases from V and 7 bases from J; bases unmatched to any gene: 6. The data belong to a study of cytomegalovirus exposure and HLA in healthy donors. Study-level information: Clustering assigned 81% of the approximately 390 genotyped donors to the Caucasian-associated ancestry cluster. Study-wide findings and caveats: The study flagged approximately 180 TCR beta chains as cytomegalovirus-associated.

It was with 60 Vbeta and 13 Jbeta primers that the PCR ran. The repertoire was sequenced with immunoSEQ multiplex PCR; TCRdb's copy has only in-frame clones and lacks some. The profile shows over 130,000 clones, roughly two thirds of them singletons. Sequenced input: PBMCs. The sequence came from a male donor in good health and CMV-seronegative. The rearrangement links TRBV4-1 to TRBJ1-1, with 7 bases aligning to TRBD1. The CDR3 nucleotides are TGCGCCAGCAGCCCCAGACAGGGTTGTGAAGCTTTCTTT. This sequence encodes CASSPRQGCEAFF.